This TCR beta chain emerged from a study of blood T cells in healthy people across ages. This clonotype was seen only a few times. Its antigen is as yet unknown. Sequence at one end of the junction differs from germline and may be a read error. Each donor's blood draw was roughly 10 milliliters of peripheral blood. It was with a sample-barcoded 5' primer and a J-beta primer mix that a second PCR of roughly 6 to 12 cycles was run. TCRdb passed the 5' RACE reads through MiXCR, listing each CDR3 protein once. The top ten clones hold under 20% of a sample with more than 500,000 distinct CDR3 sequences, 27% of them seen once. CDR3 length equals 16 residues. Germline values: CDR1 SGHVS, CDR2 FNYEAQ. Study-wide points: Because donor CMV status was unknown, expanded clonotype changes were possibly confounded.

The sequence was obtained from a woman in her seventies in good health. The gene calls are TRBV7-6 and TRBJ2-3, with D perhaps matching TRBD2 (7 bases). The sample taken for sequencing was blood. CDR3 bases: TGTGCCGGCAGCTTAGTCCCGGGGGGCCTAGGTCATACGCAGTATTTT. It translates to CAGSLVPGGLGHTQYF.